This T cell receptor beta chain stems from a study of beta chain features in type 1 diabetes. Broader study findings: TCRB CDR3s from Type 1 diabetes patients were moderately but significantly shorter in all four CD4+ subsets.

Germline assignment: CDR1 LGHNT and CDR2 FRNRAP. Trimming cost V 6 bases and J 0 bases; bases outside gene matches: 17. This CDR3 is 20 amino acids long. The authors took one heparinised blood draw, averaging about 110 mL, from each donor. Expressed TCRB transcripts were sequenced, since all the RNA that had been isolated was reverse transcribed. It was found that naive, central memory and regulatory T cell samples averaged about 3.5 million reads. Only in-frame clones appear in the TCRdb table, and some are missing; sequencing was by immunoSEQ multiplex PCR. The profile shows 85,000 to 110,000 clones, around 30% of them singletons. The sample holds a few counts of this clone. The antigen remains unidentified.

Sequencing was carried out using central memory CD4+ T cells from blood. This receptor was obtained from a young woman with type 1 diabetes. The V gene is TRBV12-5, the J gene TRBJ2-3; 11 nucleotides match TRBD2. The CDR3, as DNA: TGTGCTAGTGGCCCTCATACCGGGACTAGCGGATCCTCTAGCACAGATACGCAGTATTTT. Amino acids: CASGPHTGTSGSSSTDTQYF.